The 17 T cell receptor beta chains presented below share a single source sample, sequenced in a study of T cells in Graves' hyperthyroidism and ophthalmopathy. TCR beta CDR3 region amplification was performed from RNA transcripts. The HTBI primer set was used in a first-round RT-PCR of the TCR CDR3. TCRdb fed the multiplex PCR reads into MiXCR, producing one record per CDR3 protein. The sample holds more than 300,000 distinct CDR3 sequences, more than 14% seen once. The sequencing input was blood. The receptors come from a woman aged 30 to 39 with Graves' ophthalmopathy.

The sample holds many counts of this clonotype. As DNA, the CDR3 is TGTGCCAGCAGCCCGCGACACTACACTGAAGCTTTCTTT. This sequence encodes CASSPRHYTEAFF. The V call is TRBV9, the J call TRBJ1-1, with D hard to call. V was trimmed by 4 bases and J by 3 bases, leaving 10 bases between them. Germline V gives CDR1 SGDLS, CDR2 YYNGEE. This CDR3 comprises 13 residues.

The chain employs TRBV19 and TRBJ2-6, with unresolved D. The CDR3 runs 15 residues. V was clipped by 7 bases and J by 1 base, with 11 bases between them. The V gene's germline CDR1 is LNHDA and CDR2 SQIVND (reference sequence). CDR3 in DNA: TGTGCCAGTACCCCTTTTCGATCTGGGGCCAACGTCCTGACTTTC. Translation gives CASTPFRSGANVLTF. Supplemented by reference TRBV19 and TRBJ2-6, the full variable domain reads DGGITQSPKYLFRKEGQNVTLSCEQNLNHDAMYWYRQDPGQGLRLIYYSQIVNDFQKGDIAEGYSVSREKKESFPLTVTSAQKNPTAFYLCASTPFRSGANVLTFGAGSRLTVL.

The chain carries TRBV3-1 and TRBJ2-4; tentative D call: TRBD2 (6 bases). The CDR3 covers 16 residues. Between the trimmed V and J ends, which lost 7 bases and 5 bases, there was a span of 21 bases. Germline assignment: CDR1 LGHDT and CDR2 YNNKEL (reference sequence). The CDR3: CASITFGGVFQNIQYF. The CDR3 DNA reads as TGTGCCAGCATCACATTCGGCGGGGTTTTCCAAAACATTCAGTACTTC.

This clonotype was picked up many times. V is TRBV7-9 and J is TRBJ2-7, with D perhaps TRBD1 or TRBD2 (6 bases each). CDR3 length: 15 residues. Germline lookup yields CDR1 SEHNR and CDR2 FQNEAQ (reference sequence). V gave up 5 bases and J gave up 2 bases, with 16 bases separating them. The CDR3 spells CASSPSGGPTYEQYF. As DNA, the CDR3 is TGTGCCAGCAGCCCTAGTGGGGGGCCGACCTACGAGCAGTACTTC.

This clonotype was seen at least ten times. V is TRBV9 and J is TRBJ2-5; TRBD2 matches at 11 bases. The CDR3 sequence is 15 residues long. Germline V gene lookup returns CDR1 SGDLS and CDR2 YYNGEE. V dropped 0 bases and J dropped 5; count of bases not matched to a gene: 3. The CDR3 DNA sequence: TGTGCCAGCAGCGTAGGTCCTAGCGGGGGGGAGACCCAGTACTTC. Amino acid sequence: CASSVGPSGGETQYF.

The V call is TRBV24-1, the J call TRBJ2-5, with 10 positions matching TRBD1. The V gene end was trimmed by 1 base and the J gene end by 5 bases; junction bases not matched to a gene: 6. The CDR3 totals 16 residues. From germline, CDR1 is KGHDR and CDR2 SFDVKD. CDR3 region: CATSDFQTGGWETQYF. For the CDR3, the DNA is TGTGCCACCAGTGATTTCCAGACAGGGGGCTGGGAGACCCAGTACTTC.

The table lists this clonotype with many counts. The V gene is TRBV14, the J gene TRBJ1-4; D gene unclear. Germline assignment: CDR1 SGHDN and CDR2 FVKESK. V was shortened by 1 base and J by 8 bases, with 11 bases between the two germline ends. The CDR3 has 14 residues. CDR3 in DNA: TGTGCCAGCAGCCAAGGTGGGCATGGAGAAAAACTGTTTTTT. Amino acid sequence: CASSQGGHGEKLFF.

The V and J genes are TRBV3-1 and TRBJ2-1; 12 bases are shared with TRBD2. This CDR3 spans 16 amino acids. Germline loops: CDR1 LGHDT, CDR2 YNNKEL (reference sequence). The junction had 2 bases not matched to a gene; V was cut back by 2 bases and J by 3 bases. The CDR3 spells CASSQRLAGVYNEQFF. CDR3 DNA sequence: TGTGCCAGCAGCCAAAGACTAGCGGGGGTCTACAATGAGCAGTTCTTC.

This clonotype was detected many times. This chain connects TRBV29-1 to TRBJ1-1; tentatively, D is TRBD1 (5 bases). V was cut by 4 bases and J by 4 bases, with 13 bases left in between. The CDR3 sequence is 13 residues long. Per the germline V gene, CDR1 is SQVTM and CDR2 is ANQGSEA. Here the CDR3 reads CSVGGVVFTEAFF. In DNA form, the CDR3 reads TGCAGCGTTGGGGGGGTTGTTTTCACTGAAGCTTTCTTT.

This clonotype showed up many times. CDR3 nucleotides: TGTGCCAGCAGTCTAAATACAGGGGGGATACCTAGCACAGATACGCAGTATTTT. It yields the protein CASSLNTGGIPSTDTQYF. The V and J genes are TRBV6-1 and TRBJ2-3, with 8 nucleotides matching TRBD1. This CDR3 is built from 18 residues. Germline V gene lookup returns CDR1 MNHNS and CDR2 SASEGT. Unmatched junction bases numbered 13, after V lost 5 bases and J lost 0 bases.

This clonotype occurred many times. The chain couples TRBV27 to TRBJ1-2; 7 bases line up with TRBD1. The CDR3 is 18 amino acids. V was pared by 5 bases and J by 2 bases, with 17 bases of the junction left unmatched. Germline V gives CDR1 MNHEY, CDR2 SMNVEV (reference sequence). The CDR3 sequence: CASSPRGQRSDLNYGYTF. CDR3 DNA: TGTGCCAGCAGTCCGCGGGGACAGCGGAGCGACTTAAACTATGGCTACACCTTC.

A few counts support this clonotype. The gene calls are TRBV6-1 and TRBJ2-1; a possible D gene is TRBD2 (5 bases). Germline values: CDR1 MNHNS, CDR2 SASEGT. The CDR3 is made up of 13 amino acids. V was pared by 9 bases and J by 0 bases, with 9 bases between. DNA of the CDR3: TGTGCCAGGGACTGGAGCTCCTACAATGAGCAGTTCTTC. This gives the protein CARDWSSYNEQFF.

To note about this clonotype: Being one base from a much bigger clone, this may be a read error. The genes are TRBV24-1 and TRBJ2-1; D not certain. This CDR3 is built from 15 residues. From germline, CDR1 is KGHDR and CDR2 SFDVKD. V shed 4 bases and J shed 2 bases, with 11 bases lying between them. CDR3 DNA: TGTGCCACCAGTGACCCGCTTGTCCCCTACAATGAGCAGTTCTTC. This codes for CATSDPLVPYNEQFF.

This clonotype was observed at least ten times. The rearrangement joins TRBV29-1 to TRBJ2-7; no clear D. The CDR3 has 14 amino acids. Trimming removed 3 bases at V and 4 bases at J, with 16 bases between. Germline V gene data show CDR1 as SQVTM and CDR2 as ANQGSEA. The CDR3, as DNA: TGCAGCGTTGAGACACTCGCCGGGCGATACGAGCAGTACTTC. Protein product: CSVETLAGRYEQYF.

This clonotype came up many times. The gene calls are TRBV2 and TRBJ1-2, with 8 bases identical to TRBD1. Germline CDR1 SNHLY, CDR2 FYNNEI. J lost 5 bases, V lost 8 bases, and 10 bases had no gene match. The CDR3 has 14 amino acids. CDR3 region: CASGADRDLYGYTF. CDR3 nucleotide sequence: TGTGCCAGCGGCGCGGACAGGGATCTGTATGGCTACACCTTC.

The rearrangement joins TRBV2 to TRBJ2-3; 10 bases map to TRBD2. Germline CDR1 SNHLY, CDR2 FYNNEI. With 2 bases clipped from V and 0 bases from J, the junction kept 2 bases outside the gene matches. The CDR3 sequence is 16 residues long. Here the CDR3 reads CASSETSGVSTDTQYF. CDR3 DNA sequence: TGTGCCAGCAGTGAAACTAGCGGGGTTAGCACAGATACGCAGTATTTT.

The chain couples TRBV20-1 to TRBJ1-2, with a possible D match to TRBD1 (5 bases). V lost 3 bases and J 5 bases, leaving 28 bases between the germline ends. The CDR3 covers 18 residues. The germline V gene has CDR1 DFQATT and CDR2 SNEGSKA (reference sequence). The CDR3 nucleotides are TGCAGTGCTAGGAGGGACGCCAACACCCAACTTATGAGATATGGCTACACCTTC. Residues: CSARRDANTQLMRYGYTF.